This record concerns one TCR beta chain sequence. These data originate in a study of blood T cell repertoires in COVID-19. Trimming took 6 bases from V and 3 from J; bases not matched to a gene: 9. The CDR3 totals 15 residues. The germline V gene encodes CDR1 MNHEY and CDR2 SVGAGI. The method was immunoSEQ multiplex PCR; TCRdb's version includes in-frame clones alone and lacks a portion of them. Found here are fewer than 200,000 clones, approximately 85% of them singletons; the top ten hold 1.2%. This sequence originates from a man in his 60s who had recovered from COVID-19. The source material was peripheral blood. The chain couples TRBV6-5 to TRBJ2-3; the match to TRBD2 covers 7 bases. CDR3 nucleotides: TGTGCCAGCAGCAGGGAGGGCTTTAGAACAGATACGCAGTATTTT. It codes for CASSREGFRTDTQYF.